A selection of T cell receptor beta chains follows, all from one sample in a study of metastatic and nonmetastatic thyroid tumors. TCRdb reanalyzed the PCR reads with MiXCR. In the table there are about 16,000 clones, roughly 26% of which are singletons. The specimen was tumor tissue. The receptors derive from a male donor with papillary thyroid cancer or a benign thyroid nodule (not recorded which). Some clones in this sample may be carry-over from other donors' samples. Each CDR3 is given with its conserved first and last residue. The order of the fields is D gene, CDR3 length, clone size, V gene, J gene, CDR3 DNA, CDR3 protein. A D gene is named only where the DNA matches it firmly. Clone size, where shown, is once, few, many, or a class for clones that have expanded.

.,15,many,TRBV12-3/TRBV12-4,TRBJ1-4,TGTGCCAGCAGTACCGCCGAGACAGTAAATGAAAAACTGTTTTTT,CASSTAETVNEKLFF
.,16,many,TRBV28,TRBJ1-5,TGTGCCAGCAGTTTAGAGGGCCGTCGTAGCAATCAGCCCCAGCATTTT,CASSLEGRRSNQPQHF
.,12,many,TRBV18,TRBJ1-1,TGTGCCAGCACAGAGGTTAACACTGAAGCTTTCTTT,CASTEVNTEAFF
TRBD2,18,.,TRBV19,TRBJ2-1,TGTGCCAGTAGTACACTAGCGGGGGCATCATCCTCCTACAATGAGCAGTTCTTC,CASSTLAGASSSYNEQFF
.,15,many,TRBV7-8,TRBJ2-5,TGTGCCAGCAGCCCACCCCTAGCGCGCCAAGAGACCCAGTACTTC,CASSPPLARQETQYF
TRBD1,13,.,TRBV20-1,TRBJ2-7,TGCAGTGCTAGACCTTCAGGGGGCTACGAGCAGTACTTC,CSARPSGGYEQYF
.,14,many,TRBV3-1,TRBJ2-1,TGTGCCAGCAGCCAAGGGGCGGGGACCAATGAGCAGTTCTTC,CASSQGAGTNEQFF
TRBD2,15,.,TRBV6-1,TRBJ2-7,TGTGCCAGCAGTGTAACTAGCGGGGGGGCCTACGAGCAGTACTTC,CASSVTSGGAYEQYF
.,13,many,TRBV20-1,TRBJ2-1,TGCAGTGCTAGGGCCAACCTAGACAATGAGCAGTTCTTC,CSARANLDNEQFF
.,17,.,TRBV11-2,TRBJ2-1,TGTGCCAGCAGCTTAATACCAGGGGACCTCCCGCGCAATGAGCAGTTCTTC,CASSLIPGDLPRNEQFF
TRBD1,15,few,TRBV6-1,TRBJ1-2,TGTGCCAGCAGTCGAGAGGACAGGGTCATAGATGGCTACACCTTC,CASSREDRVIDGYTF
TRBD2,16,many,TRBV9,TRBJ2-1,TGTGCCAGCAGTTTCCTAGCGGGCGACCCATACAATGAGCAGTTCTTC,CASSFLAGDPYNEQFF
.,15,few,TRBV6-1,TRBJ2-2,TGTGCCAGCAGGCGCGGGCTAGGTTCGTCCTGGGAGCTGTTTTTT,CASRRGLGSSWELFF
.,16,many,TRBV10-3,TRBJ2-2,TGTGCCATCAGCCCCCCCGGTGCGGTTAACACCGGGGAGCTGTTTTTT,CAISPPGAVNTGELFF
TRBD2,15,many,TRBV4-2,TRBJ2-5,TGTGCCAGCAGCCAAGAAAGGACTAGACAAGAGACCCAGTACTTC,CASSQERTRQETQYF
TRBD1,15,medium-sized,TRBV6-1,TRBJ2-7,TGTGCCAGCAGTGAAGCCCCGGGACAGATCTACGAGCAGTACTTC,CASSEAPGQIYEQYF
.,16,many,TRBV11-2,TRBJ1-5,TGTGCCAGCAGCTTCGGCGCAGGGAGTTTTGGACAGCCCCAGCATTTT,CASSFGAGSFGQPQHF
.,14,.,TRBV3-1,TRBJ2-1,TGTGCCAGCAGCCAACTTGTCGGGAGAGATGAGCAGTTCTTC,CASSQLVGRDEQFF
.,14,many,TRBV3-1,TRBJ1-4,TGTGCCAGCAGCCAAAGGGCAACTAATGAAAAACTGTTTTTT,CASSQRATNEKLFF
TRBD1,17,.,TRBV11-1,TRBJ2-7,TGTGCAGGCAGCTGGCCCCCCCGACAGGGGGTGGTGTACGAGCAGTACTTC,CAGSWPPRQGVVYEQYF
TRBD2,16,many,TRBV7-8,TRBJ2-5,TGTGCCAGCAGCTATTTAGCGGGAAATCCTGGGGAGACCCAGTACTTC,CASSYLAGNPGETQYF
.,12,.,TRBV5-1,TRBJ2-3,TGCGCCAGCTGGGTTGGAGTGGATACGCAGTATTTT,CASWVGVDTQYF
TRBD1,13,.,TRBV30,TRBJ2-7,TGTGCCTGGAGTGTTTGGACAGGGGGCGAGCAGTACTTC,CAWSVWTGGEQYF
.,14,medium-sized,TRBV9,TRBJ1-1,TGTGCCAGCAGCGTAGTCACGGGTTCTAGTGAAGCTTTCTTT,CASSVVTGSSEAFF
.,14,many,TRBV6-1,TRBJ1-4,TGTGCCAGCAGAAACTTACAGGGAGGGGAAAAACTGTTTTTT,CASRNLQGGEKLFF
.,15,many,TRBV5-1,TRBJ1-1,TGCGCCAGCAGTCGCGGTTCCAGGATGAACACTGAAGCTTTCTTT,CASSRGSRMNTEAFF
TRBD2,14,many,TRBV10-3,TRBJ2-1,TGTGCCATCAGCCAGACTAGCGGGACAGGAGAGCAGTTCTTC,CAISQTSGTGEQFF
TRBD1,14,few,TRBV29-1,TRBJ2-7,TGCAGCGCCTTTGGCAGGGGGCACTCCTACGAGCAGTACTTC,CSAFGRGHSYEQYF
.,13,.,TRBV30,TRBJ1-2,TGTGCCTGGAGTGTAGGACTCACCTATGGCTACACCTTC,CAWSVGLTYGYTF
.,13,many,TRBV2,TRBJ2-1,TGTGCCAGCAGCCAAGACCGGCAAAATGAGCAGTTCTTC,CASSQDRQNEQFF
.,14,.,TRBV7-8,TRBJ2-7,TGTGCCAGCAGCTTAGCGGGGCGGTCCTACGAGCAGTACTTC,CASSLAGRSYEQYF
.,13,many,TRBV13,TRBJ2-1,TGTGCCAGCAGCTTAAGGGCTCTAATTGAGCAGTTCTTC,CASSLRALIEQFF
TRBD1,19,few,TRBV20-1,TRBJ2-5,TGCAGTGCTAGACCAATCTATGCGATCCGGGACAGCCCCAAGGAGACCCAGTACTTC,CSARPIYAIRDSPKETQYF
.,14,few,TRBV2,TRBJ2-7,TGTGCCAGCAGTAGCTTTGGGGACAATATCGAGCAGTACTTC,CASSSFGDNIEQYF
TRBD1,15,few,TRBV6-2/TRBV6-3,TRBJ1-2,TGTGCCAGCAGGCGGGGACAGGGGGAACTCTATGTCTACACCTTC,CASRRGQGELYVYTF
.,14,few,TRBV12-3/TRBV12-4,TRBJ1-6,TGTGCCAGCAGTCCGAGCTCCTATAATTCACCCATACACTTT,CASSPSSYNSPIHF
.,13,many,TRBV4-2,TRBJ2-1,TGTGCCAGCAGCCAAGACGTCCCCCGGGAGCAGTTCTTC,CASSQDVPREQFF
.,14,.,TRBV6-2/TRBV6-3,TRBJ1-2,TGTGCCAGCAATGATGGTCCCATTAACTATGTCTACACCTTC,CASNDGPINYVYTF
.,14,.,TRBV20-1,TRBJ2-2,TGCAGTGCTAGAGATAACCCGAACACCGGGGAGCTGTTTTTT,CSARDNPNTGELFF
TRBD1,15,medium-sized,TRBV7-2,TRBJ2-7,TGTGCCAGCAGCCTTACCGGGACAGGGTCTTACGAGCAGTACTTC,CASSLTGTGSYEQYF
.,13,medium-sized,TRBV15,TRBJ2-3,TGTGCCACCAGCAGAGGGAACGCAGATACGCAGTATTTT,CATSRGNADTQYF
.,18,many,TRBV20-1,TRBJ1-1,TGCAGTGCCCGCCCCACGAAAGGCGGGAGTGCTATGAACACTGAAGCTTTCTTT,CSARPTKGGSAMNTEAFF